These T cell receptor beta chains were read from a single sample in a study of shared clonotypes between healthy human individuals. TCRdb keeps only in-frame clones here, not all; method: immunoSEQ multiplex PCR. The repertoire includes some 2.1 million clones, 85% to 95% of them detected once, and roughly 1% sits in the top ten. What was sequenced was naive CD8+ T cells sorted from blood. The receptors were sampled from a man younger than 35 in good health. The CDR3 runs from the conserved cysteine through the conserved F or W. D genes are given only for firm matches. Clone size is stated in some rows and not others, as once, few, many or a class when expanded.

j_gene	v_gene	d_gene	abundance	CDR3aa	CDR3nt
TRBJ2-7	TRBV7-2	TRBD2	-	CASSLMSGGEQYF	TGTGCCAGCAGCTTAATGAGCGGGGGCGAGCAGTACTTC
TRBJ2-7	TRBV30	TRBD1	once	CAWTTGTGFYEQYF	TGTGCCTGGACGACCGGGACAGGGTTTTACGAGCAGTACTTC
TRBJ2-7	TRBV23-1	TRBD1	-	CASRTGGDSYEQYF	TGCGCCAGCAGGACAGGGGGTGATTCCTACGAGCAGTACTTC
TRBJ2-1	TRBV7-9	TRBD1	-	CASSLRTGGDNEQFF	TGTGCCAGCAGCTTACGGACAGGGGGCGACAATGAGCAGTTCTTC
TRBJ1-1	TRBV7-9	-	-	CASTLPLAAEAFF	TGTGCCAGCACCCTACCCCTGGCCGCCGAAGCTTTCTTT
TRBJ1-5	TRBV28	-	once	CASSLWELYSNQPQHF	TGTGCCAGCAGTTTGTGGGAACTGTATAGCAATCAGCCCCAGCATTTT
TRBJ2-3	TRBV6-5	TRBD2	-	CASALAGGDDTQYF	TGTGCCAGCGCCTTAGCGGGGGGGGATGATACGCAGTATTTT
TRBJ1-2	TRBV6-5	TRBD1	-	CASSYSRQGAWYGYTF	TGTGCCAGCAGTTACTCGAGGCAGGGGGCATGGTATGGCTACACCTTC
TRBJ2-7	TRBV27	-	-	CASKSGSSPYEQYF	TGTGCCAGCAAGTCAGGTAGCAGCCCCTACGAGCAGTACTTC
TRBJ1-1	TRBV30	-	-	CAWNSRGSAAQDTEAFF	TGTGCCTGGAATTCGAGGGGGTCAGCGGCGCAGGACACTGAAGCTTTCTTT
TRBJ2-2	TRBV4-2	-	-	CASSQYPMASENTGELFF	TGTGCCAGCAGCCAATATCCTATGGCTAGCGAGAACACCGGGGAGCTGTTTTTT
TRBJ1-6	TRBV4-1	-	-	CASSQVPMSSYNSPLHF	TGCGCCAGCAGCCAAGTTCCTATGAGCTCCTATAATTCACCCCTCCACTTT
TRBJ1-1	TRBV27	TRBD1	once	CASSPGTGSNTEAFF	TGTGCCAGCAGTCCGGGGACAGGATCGAACACTGAAGCTTTCTTT
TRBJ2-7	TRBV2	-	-	CASSDNSYEQYF	TGTGCCAGCAGTGATAACTCTTACGAGCAGTACTTC
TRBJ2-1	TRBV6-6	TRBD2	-	CASSYFTGGEQFF	TGTGCCAGCAGTTACTTCACGGGGGGGGAGCAGTTCTTC
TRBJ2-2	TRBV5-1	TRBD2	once	CASSSNSGTANTGELFF	TGCGCCAGCAGCTCCAATAGCGGGACGGCGAACACCGGGGAGCTGTTTTTT
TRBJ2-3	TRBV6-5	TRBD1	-	CASSSGQGTDTQYF	TGTGCCAGCAGTTCCGGACAGGGGACAGATACGCAGTATTTT